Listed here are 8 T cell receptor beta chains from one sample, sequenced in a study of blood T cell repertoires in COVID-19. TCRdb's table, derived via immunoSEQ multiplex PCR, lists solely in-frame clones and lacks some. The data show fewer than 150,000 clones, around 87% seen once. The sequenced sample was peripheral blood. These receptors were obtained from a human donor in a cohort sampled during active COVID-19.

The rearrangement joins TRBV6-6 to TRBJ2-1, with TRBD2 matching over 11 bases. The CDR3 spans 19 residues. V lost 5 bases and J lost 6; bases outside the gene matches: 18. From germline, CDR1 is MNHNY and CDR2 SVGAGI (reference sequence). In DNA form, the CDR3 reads TGTGCCAGCAGTCCCCGACTAGCGGGAAGCCCCCCTTTCTTCAATGAGCAGTTCTTC. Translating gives CASSPRLAGSPPFFNEQFF.

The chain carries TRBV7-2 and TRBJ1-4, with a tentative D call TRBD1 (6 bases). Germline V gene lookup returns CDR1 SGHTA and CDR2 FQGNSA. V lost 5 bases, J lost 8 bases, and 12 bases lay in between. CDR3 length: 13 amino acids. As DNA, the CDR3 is TGTGCCAGCAGCGGGGGCGCGAGGGAAAAACTGTTTTTT. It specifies CASSGGAREKLFF.

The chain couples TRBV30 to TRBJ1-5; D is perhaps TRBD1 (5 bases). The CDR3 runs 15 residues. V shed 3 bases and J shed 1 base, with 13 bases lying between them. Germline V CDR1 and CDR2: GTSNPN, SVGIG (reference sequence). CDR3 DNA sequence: TGTGCCTGGAGCCGCAGGGCGGGGAGCAATCAGCCCCAGCATTTT. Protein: CAWSRRAGSNQPQHF.

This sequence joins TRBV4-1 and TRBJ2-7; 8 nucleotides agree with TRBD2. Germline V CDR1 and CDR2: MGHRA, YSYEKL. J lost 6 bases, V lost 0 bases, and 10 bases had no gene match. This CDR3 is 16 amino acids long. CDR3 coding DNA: TGCGCCAGCAGCCAAGATGAAGGACTAGCTTTGGGCGAGCAGTACTTC. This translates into CASSQDEGLALGEQYF.

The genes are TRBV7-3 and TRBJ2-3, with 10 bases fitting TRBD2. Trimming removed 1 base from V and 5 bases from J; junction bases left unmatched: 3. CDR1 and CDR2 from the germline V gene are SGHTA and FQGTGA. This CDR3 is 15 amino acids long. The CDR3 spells CASSLRASGRDTQYF. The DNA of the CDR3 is TGTGCCAGCAGCTTAAGGGCTAGCGGGAGAGATACGCAGTATTTT. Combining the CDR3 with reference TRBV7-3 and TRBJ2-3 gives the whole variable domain GAGVSQTPSNKVTEKGKYVELRCDPISGHTALYWYRQSLGQGPEFLIYFQGTGAADDSGLPNDRFFAVRPEGSVSTLKIQRTERGDSAVYLCASSLRASGRDTQYFGPGTRLTVL.

CDR3 DNA sequence: TGCAGCGTTGAAGCTGGAGCGACCAACAATGAGCAGTTCTTC. This gives the protein CSVEAGATNNEQFF. This chain links TRBV29-1 with TRBJ2-1, with D unresolved. CDR1 is SQVTM and CDR2 is ANQGSEA in the germline V gene. This CDR3 comprises 14 residues. The V end was cut by 1 base, the J end by 5 bases, with 12 bases between.

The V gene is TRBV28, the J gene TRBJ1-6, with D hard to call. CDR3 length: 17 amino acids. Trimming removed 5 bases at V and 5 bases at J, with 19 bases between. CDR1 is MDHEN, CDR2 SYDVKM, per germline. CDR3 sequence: CASSPYGAISNNSPLHF. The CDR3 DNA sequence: TGTGCCAGCAGTCCCTATGGTGCCATTAGTAATAATTCACCCCTCCACTTT. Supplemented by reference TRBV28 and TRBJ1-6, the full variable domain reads DVKVTQSSRYLVKRTGEKVFLECVQDMDHENMFWYRQDPGLGLRLIYFSYDVKMKEKGDIPEGYSVSREKKERFSLILESASTNQTSMYLCASSPYGAISNNSPLHFGNGTRLTVT.

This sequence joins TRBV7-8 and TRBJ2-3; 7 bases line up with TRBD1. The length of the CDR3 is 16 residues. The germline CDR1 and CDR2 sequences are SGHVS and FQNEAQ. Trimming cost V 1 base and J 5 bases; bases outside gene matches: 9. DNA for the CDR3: TGTGCCAGCAGCTTAGGGACAGGCATTCGTGGAGATACGCAGTATTTT. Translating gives CASSLGTGIRGDTQYF.